This T cell receptor (beta chain) was sequenced for a study of hypomethylating agent response in myelodysplastic syndrome. Germline assignment: CDR1 SQVTM and CDR2 ANQGSEA. The CDR3 contains 12 residues. V gave up 2 bases and J gave up 5 bases, with 9 bases separating them. Produced via immunoSEQ multiplex PCR; TCRdb's table is partial and in-frame only. The sample gives nearly 3,500 clones, around 82% of which show up once; roughly 29% is in the top ten. The genes are TRBV29-1 and TRBJ2-5; D may be TRBD1 (6 bases). The origin of this receptor is a human donor with myelodysplastic syndrome. The specimen was bone marrow, collected before or after starting hypomethylating agent treatment for myelodysplastic syndrome (not recorded which). This chain's CDR3 is CSVETGPETQYF. As DNA, the CDR3 is TGCAGCGTTGAAACAGGGCCGGAGACCCAGTACTTC. The whole variable domain, filled in from reference TRBV29-1 and TRBJ2-5, reads SAVISQKPSRDICQRGTSLTIQCQVDSQVTMMFWYRQQPGQSLTLIATANQGSEATYESGFVIDKFPISRPNLTFSTLTVSNMSPEDSSIYLCSVETGPETQYFGPGTRLLVL.